The TCR beta chain under discussion was sequenced for a study of T cells in Graves' hyperthyroidism and ophthalmopathy. The wider study: Peripheral blood was secured at the point of initial diagnosis, before any treatment.

Absent ophthalmopathy progression within 18 months defined stable Graves' hyperthyroidism. The diagnostic basis comprised clinical symptoms, serum thyroxine and TRAb, thyroid ultrasound and orbital computed tomography. Each 10 ml fresh peripheral blood draw supplied the PBMCs. TCR beta CDR3 sequences were amplified from RNA transcripts. First-round RT-PCR of the TCR CDR3 relied on the HTBI primer set. TCRdb passed the multiplex PCR reads through MiXCR, listing each CDR3 protein once. The data hold about 680,000 distinct CDR3 sequences, with over 35% observed a single time. Per germline, CDR1 MNHEY and CDR2 SVGAGI. The CDR3 runs to 15 residues. Trimming pared 3 bases from V and 3 bases from J, leaving 13 bases between.

The origin of this receptor is a woman aged 40 to 50 with Graves' hyperthyroidism. Input material: blood. The chain employs TRBV6-5 and TRBJ2-3; D gene unclear. The CDR3 is CASSYGRGETDTQYF. The CDR3 nucleotides are TGTGCCAGCAGTTATGGTAGAGGAGAAACAGATACGCAGTATTTT.